This entry concerns a single TCR beta chain. Its binding antigen is unknown. Nothing much larger sits one base from this clone, and base qualities are not available. Inclusive of the bounding cysteine and phenylalanine, the CDR3 is 12 residues long. The CDR3 DNA has 36 bases and is translated from base 1. CDR1 and CDR2 were assigned from the germline V gene as MNHEY and SVGAGI. The V and J ends are trimmed by 8 bases and 0 bases, leaving 5 bases between them. The entry originates in a study of cytomegalovirus exposure and HLA in healthy donors (dated by TCRdb to the late 2010s). Regarding the complete study: An earlier analysis of several hundred of the donors reported approximately 280 Gb of sequence data and 95 million to 130 million unique TCR beta sequences obtained from about 180 million T cells. About 310 gigabases of sequencing data and 78 million or so unique TCR sequences were included in an early release covering about 700 HLA-typed donors. Of the roughly 430 genotyped donors, approximately 83% fell in the genetic ancestry cluster associated with self-reported Caucasian donors. The aim of the study was to test whether cataloging public T cell receptors could identify signatures of past pathogen exposure. The study used immunosequencing to profile the T cell repertoires of under 700 subjects and linked those repertoires to cytomegalovirus serostatus. Along with the roughly 670-subject first cohort, a separate validation cohort of over a hundred different subjects was used. High-throughput TCR immunosequencing, statistical association of individual TCRs with disease status, and machine learning were combined to predict cytomegalovirus infection status. In a later analysis, previously published TCR beta repertoires from 666 donors were re-analyzed and high-resolution HLA genotyping was added so that TCR occurrence patterns could be studied. The later analysis used no new phenotypic data to find candidate immune exposures, relying instead on TCR beta sequences and their occurrence across donors. An earlier analysis of a few hundred of the donors applied high-throughput TCR beta sequencing to assess whether each TCR beta V gene segment acted as functional or pseudogenic. Donor age, sex, ethnicity and CMV serostatus were compiled alongside the repertoire data. A later genetic analysis used genome-wide SNP genotypes for about 55% of the 666 donors, treating that subset as a discovery cohort. All discovery cohort repertoires had been generated on a single sequencing platform. Both class I and class II loci were covered by HLA typing, at four-digit resolution. The number of donors typed differed by locus, with 629-630 for A, B, C, DRB1 and DQB1, around 500 for DQA1, under 610 for DPA1, and some 450 for DPB1. Because of strong linkage in the cohort, roughly five DR-DQ haplotypes were treated as single units for association and clustering. Among 300 to 500 genotyped donors of the cohort, an average of around 220,000 unique TCR beta nucleotide sequences was sequenced per donor, of which 15% to 20% were non-productive. Here is what the overall study found, with its caveats: Because counts were too low, 15 to 20 rarely observed V segments, including chromosome 9 orphons, were excluded from the earlier analysis of some 590 of the donors. Because HLA typing was unavailable for some donors at each locus, only the typed subset was used in association tests. Only TCR beta chains were sequenced in this cohort, and the absence of alpha or paired-chain data limited detectable features. In a later analysis, more than 15,000 TCR beta sequences were associated with specific HLA alleles at a false discovery rate of 0.05. The only immune exposure information available for the cohort was CMV serostatus. A further reported finding was that TCR beta sequences accurately predicted the HLA-A and HLA-B alleles for most subjects in the first cohort. Strong co-occurrence of HLA alleles, especially DR and DQ, made assigning TCR associations to individual alleles difficult. Correlated functional status among segregating V segments might reflect linkage disequilibrium, but an unknown experimental factor could not be ruled out. In a later analysis, HLA-associated TCR beta chains were found to be more clonally expanded and to have lower generation probabilities than equally common non-associated chains. Some IMGT-functional V segments, including TRBV6-2 and TRBV6-3, could not be distinguished by the 87-base-pair reads and were therefore excluded. It was suggested by the authors that the approach could potentially be generalized to other disease states and immunological phenotypes. A total of 150 or so TCR beta chains were listed by the study as associated with cytomegalovirus. An association between a missense DCLRE1C variant and V-gene and J-gene trimming of TCR beta chains was found in a later genetic analysis and replicated in an independent cohort. A later analysis reported that several top co-occurrence clusters appeared linked to parvovirus B19, influenza, CMV and Epstein-Barr virus. A cluster of highly shared sequence variants was judged likely to represent a technical artifact of the sequencing pipeline. Cytomegalovirus status was reported to be diagnosed by the classifier with high specificity and sensitivity in both the original and validation cohorts. According to a later analysis, TCR association rates differed among HLA loci, with DRB1 alleles showing the most associated TCRs and HLA-C alleles showing the fewest. In an earlier analysis of about 550 of the donors, most TCR beta V segments were observed in productive rearrangements about 90% or about 30% of the time, broadly matching IMGT annotations. A few of the identified cytomegalovirus-associated TCR beta chains were confirmed in vitro to be specific for cytomegalovirus antigens. In a later genetic analysis, fewer N-insertions in productive TCRs were reported among donors in an Asian-associated ancestry cluster than the roughly 640-donor mean. Across donors, most TCR sequences were observed very rarely, whereas some public TCRs were present in many individuals. According to a later analysis, most CMV-associated TCR beta chains appeared to be HLA-restricted, and the HLA associations seemed to be driven largely by CMV exposure. Sequencing depth was assumed to be roughly uniform across donors in the presence/absence analyses, though that assumption may not hold.

In total, 500 to 700 healthy bone marrow donors made up the cohort. At the time of sampling, all cohort members were nominally healthy, though unrecorded immune exposures were likely present. The donor tested CMV seropositive, placing the donor among the approximately 290 seropositive members of the cohort. Each donor provided a peripheral blood sample, and peripheral blood mononuclear cells were used for TCR beta sequencing. The Qiagen DNeasy Blood Extraction Kit was used to extract genomic DNA from the blood cell samples. The protocol used for the library was the immunoSEQ multiplex PCR assay. For the multiplex PCR, a mixture combining 60 forward primers for TCR Vbeta segments and 13 reverse primers for TCR Jbeta segments was used. Amplification of the CDR3 region of rearranged TCR beta genes was performed with a multiplex PCR assay on genomic DNA. On the Illumina HiSeq System, the amplified TCR beta libraries were sequenced as 87-base-pair reads. The original pipeline was this. Across the roughly 700 repertoires, a later analysis counted tens of millions of unique TCR beta chains, 9.5 million to 13 million of which were shared by at least two donors. Raw reads were error-corrected and collapsed into unique sequences with a nearest-neighbor algorithm that merged closely related sequences to remove PCR and sequencing errors. Alignment of CDR3 sequences to IMGT reference sequences was used to assign V, D and J gene segments. Each retained sequence needed at least a six-nucleotide match to both a V gene segment and a J gene segment. Rearrangements were classified as productive when the CDR3 lacked stop codons and remained in frame with V and J, and all other rearrangements were classified as non-productive. CDR3 was defined according to IMGT convention as the region running from the second conserved V-encoded cysteine to the conserved J-encoded phenylalanine. In an earlier analysis of approximately 590 of the donors, sequences lacking an unambiguous match to a single V gene segment were excluded. An earlier analysis of some 610 of the donors called V segments functional above 56.7% productive rearrangements and segregating when the between-donor standard deviation exceeded 5%. A statistical classification framework was built to diagnose cytomegalovirus status from the catalog of TCR beta chain sequences. A later analysis assigned V and J genes by comparing TCR nucleotide sequences with IMGT/GENE-DB human TR gene sequences. Using the TCRdist pipeline, a later analysis assigned CDR3 sequences along with most-parsimonious VDJ recombination scenarios. A later analysis defined each TCR beta chain by its CDR3 amino acid sequence plus V-gene family, and excluded reads lacking a unique V-gene family. As a way to deal with suspected cross-contamination and a sequencing artifact, a later analysis dropped more than 500 nucleotide sequences that were highly shared and had low generation probability. In a later analysis, a clonal expansion index for each public chain was calculated from normalized within-repertoire ranks of inferred template counts. A later analysis computed generation probabilities with a VDJ recombination model fitted to out-of-frame rearrangements, and checked the results against IGoR. In a later analysis, TCR-TCR, TCR-HLA and TCR-CMV co-occurrence was scored with hypergeometric tests, and a repertoire-size bias correction was applied to TCR pairs. To estimate false discovery rates, a later analysis permuted the HLA or CMV assignments 20 times. In a later analysis, co-occurring TCRs were grouped using DBSCAN, with TCRdist sequence similarity added in when clustering inside HLA-allele-positive subsets. Repertoires with fewer than 30,000 or more than 120,000 public chains were left out of co-occurrence clustering, as were four to six repertoires with anomalous nucleotide sharing. Sourced from immuneACCESS, this table was stored by TCRdb with only in-frame sequences that have V and J called. A share of the clones is absent; for the studies checked, an unresolved V gene accounts for under half, and the remainder has no known explanation. D and trimming come from the DNA, and the V and J calls and clone size come from that table. Within this sample are 97,000 or so clones, with roughly three quarters of them counted one time only. 9.6% of the sample goes to the ten largest clones.

The TCR comes from a male donor in good health and CMV-seropositive. This receptor chain uses TRBV6-5 and TRBJ1-5; the D gene is not confidently resolved. Sequences were obtained from PBMCs. The CDR3 has the sequence CASRYSNQPQHF. The DNA sequence is as follows: TGTGCCAGCCGCTATAGCAATCAGCCCCAGCATTTT.